Presented here are 2 T cell receptor beta chains from one specimen sequenced in a study of beta chain features in type 1 diabetes. All of the isolated RNA was reverse transcribed, so expressed TCRB transcripts were sequenced. Profiling relied on immunoSEQ multiplex PCR, and the TCRdb table lists in-frame clones only, not all of them. The sample consists of hundreds of thousands of clones, more than 13% of them appearing once. Findings and limits, study-wide: Shortening of TCRB CDR3s, moderate but significant, appeared in all four CD4+ subsets of Type 1 diabetes patients.

For these receptors, no antigen is known. Specimen: naive CD4+ T cells from blood. Every receptor here comes from a man younger than 35 with type 1 diabetes.

The chain joins TRBV9 to TRBJ2-1, with D unresolved. The CDR3 has 14 amino acids. Trimming pared 0 bases from V and 5 bases from J, leaving 9 bases between. Per the germline V gene, CDR1 is SGDLS and CDR2 is YYNGEE. The CDR3 is CASSVGNTDNEQFF. The CDR3 DNA reads as TGTGCCAGCAGCGTAGGGAACACGGACAATGAGCAGTTCTTC.

The rearrangement joins TRBV15 to TRBJ2-3; maybe TRBD2 (6 bases). Germline V CDR1 and CDR2: LNHNV, YYDKDF (reference sequence). The CDR3 covers 17 residues. Deletions cut 0 bases from V and 3 bases from J, with 16 bases between. The CDR3 region is CATSREVGAGRTDTQYF. The DNA of the CDR3 is TGTGCCACCAGCAGAGAAGTAGGCGCCGGGAGAACAGATACGCAGTATTTT. The whole variable domain, remainder taken from reference TRBV15 and TRBJ2-3, is DAMVIQNPRYQVTQFGKPVTLSCSQTLNHNVMYWYQQKSSQAPKLLFHYYDKDFNNEADTPDNFQSRRPNTSFCFLDIRSPGLGDTAMYLCATSREVGAGRTDTQYFGPGTRLTVL.